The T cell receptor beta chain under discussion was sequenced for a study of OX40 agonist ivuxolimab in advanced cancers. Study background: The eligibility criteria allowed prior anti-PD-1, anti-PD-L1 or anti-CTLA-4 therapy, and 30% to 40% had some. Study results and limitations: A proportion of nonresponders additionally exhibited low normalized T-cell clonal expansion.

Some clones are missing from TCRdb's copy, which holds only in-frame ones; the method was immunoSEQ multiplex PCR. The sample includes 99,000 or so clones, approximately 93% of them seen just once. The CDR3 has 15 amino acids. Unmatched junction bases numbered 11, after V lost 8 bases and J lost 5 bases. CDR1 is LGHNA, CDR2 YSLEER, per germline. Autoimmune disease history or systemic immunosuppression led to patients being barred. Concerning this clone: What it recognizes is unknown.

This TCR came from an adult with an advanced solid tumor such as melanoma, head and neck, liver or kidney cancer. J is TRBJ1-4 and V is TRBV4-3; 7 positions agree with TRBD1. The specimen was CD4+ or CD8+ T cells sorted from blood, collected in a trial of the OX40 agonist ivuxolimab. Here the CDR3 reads CASRPSGGANEKLFF. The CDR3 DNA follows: TGCGCCAGCCGCCCTTCAGGGGGGGCGAATGAAAAACTGTTTTTT.